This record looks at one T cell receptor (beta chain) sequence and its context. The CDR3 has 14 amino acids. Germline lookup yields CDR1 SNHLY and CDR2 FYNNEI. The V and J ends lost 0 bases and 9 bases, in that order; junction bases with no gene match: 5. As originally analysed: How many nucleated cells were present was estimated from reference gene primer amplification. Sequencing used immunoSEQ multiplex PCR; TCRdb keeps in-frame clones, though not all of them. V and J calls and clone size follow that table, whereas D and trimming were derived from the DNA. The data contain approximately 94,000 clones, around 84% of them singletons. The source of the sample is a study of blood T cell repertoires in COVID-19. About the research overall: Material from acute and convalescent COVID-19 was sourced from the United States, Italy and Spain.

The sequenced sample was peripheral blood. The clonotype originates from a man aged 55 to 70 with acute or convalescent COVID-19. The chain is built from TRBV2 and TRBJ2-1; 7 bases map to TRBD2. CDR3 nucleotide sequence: TGTGCCAGCAGTGAAGCCTCGGGGGGAGGTGAGCAGTTCTTC. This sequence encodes CASSEASGGGEQFF.